This T cell receptor beta chain was sequenced in a study of blood T cells in healthy people across ages. At the level of the study: Template switching picked up about one barcoded beta molecule for each two T cells.

A second PCR, run for about 6 to 11 cycles, used a sample-barcoded 5' primer plus a J-beta primer mix. A single record per CDR3 protein comes from TCRdb applying MiXCR to the 5' RACE reads. This table holds around 940,000 distinct CDR3 sequences, 45% to 60% found once. As concerns this clonotype: Its matching antigen is unknown.

This CDR3 comprises 11 residues. Germline V CDR1 and CDR2: DFQATT, SNEGSKA (reference sequence). Trimming shortened V by 0 bases and J by 6 bases, and 5 bases separated the two germline ends. Study results and limitations: From one million sequenced T cells, diversity estimates were lower bounds. Higher diversity and more naive CD4+ cells were features of long-lived donors, compared to aged donors.

The chain links TRBV20-1 to TRBJ1-1; D not certain. The TCR was taken from a woman aged 55-69 years in good health. The sample taken for sequencing was blood. This CDR3 is CSARDSPEAFF. DNA for the CDR3: TGCAGTGCTAGAGATTCCCCTGAAGCTTTCTTT.